The entry below describes one T cell receptor (beta chain). Profiled with immunoSEQ multiplex PCR; TCRdb holds only in-frame clones, not every one. The sample records about 260,000 clones, about 87% being singletons. The entry originates in a study of blood T cell repertoires in COVID-19. The CDR3 contains 12 residues. Looked up from germline, CDR1 is SNHLY and CDR2 is FYNNEI. V gave up 6 bases and J gave up 7 bases, with 7 bases separating them. The receptor comes from a woman in her seventies with COVID-19, enrolled during active disease. The chain has TRBV2 and TRBJ1-6; no clear D. The sequenced sample was peripheral blood. The CDR3 loop reads CASSQQNSPLHF. As DNA, the CDR3 is TGTGCCAGCAGCCAACAGAATTCACCCCTCCACTTT.